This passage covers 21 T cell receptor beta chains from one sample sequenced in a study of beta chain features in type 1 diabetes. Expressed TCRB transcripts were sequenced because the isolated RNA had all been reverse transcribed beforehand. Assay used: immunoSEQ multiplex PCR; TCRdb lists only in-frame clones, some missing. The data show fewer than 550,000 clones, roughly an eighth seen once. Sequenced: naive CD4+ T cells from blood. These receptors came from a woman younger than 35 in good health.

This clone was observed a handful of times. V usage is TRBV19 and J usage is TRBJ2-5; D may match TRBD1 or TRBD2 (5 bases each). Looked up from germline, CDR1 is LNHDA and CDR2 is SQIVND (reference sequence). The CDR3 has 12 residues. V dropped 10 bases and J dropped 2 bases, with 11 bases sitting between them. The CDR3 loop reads CATGTLQETQYF. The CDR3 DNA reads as TGTGCCACCGGGACCTTGCAAGAGACCCAGTACTTC.

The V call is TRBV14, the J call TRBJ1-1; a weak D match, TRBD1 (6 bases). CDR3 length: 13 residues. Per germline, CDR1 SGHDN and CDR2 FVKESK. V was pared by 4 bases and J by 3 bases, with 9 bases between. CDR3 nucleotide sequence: TGTGCCAGCAGCCCAGGACAGTACACTGAAGCTTTCTTT. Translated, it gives CASSPGQYTEAFF.

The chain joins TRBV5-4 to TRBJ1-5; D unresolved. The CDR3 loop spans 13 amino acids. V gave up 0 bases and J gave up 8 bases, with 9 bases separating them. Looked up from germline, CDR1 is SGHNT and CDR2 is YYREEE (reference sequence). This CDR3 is CASSLDGAKPQHF. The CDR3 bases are TGTGCCAGCAGCTTGGACGGCGCGAAGCCCCAGCATTTT.

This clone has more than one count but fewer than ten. CDR3 nucleotide sequence: TGCGCCAGCAGCCAAGACCCGACAGGGATTAGTGAAGCTTTCTTT. Residues: CASSQDPTGISEAFF. This chain connects TRBV4-3 to TRBJ1-1, with TRBD1 matching over 7 bases. Per germline, CDR1 LGHNA and CDR2 YSLEER. This CDR3 has 15 amino acids. The J segment lost 7 bases and the V segment lost 0 bases, leaving 8 bases of the junction unmatched.

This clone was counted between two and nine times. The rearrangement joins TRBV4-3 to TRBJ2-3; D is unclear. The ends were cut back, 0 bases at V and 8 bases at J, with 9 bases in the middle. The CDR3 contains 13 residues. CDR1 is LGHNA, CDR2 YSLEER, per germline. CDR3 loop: CASSQEYERTQYF. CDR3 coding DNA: TGCGCCAGCAGCCAAGAATACGAGCGTACGCAGTATTTT.

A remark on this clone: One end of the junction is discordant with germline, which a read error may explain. The CDR3 nucleotides read TGTGCCTGGAGTGTACCGGGGTTGAGAATCTTC. Amino acids: CAWSVPGLRIF. The chain employs TRBV30 and TRBJ2-1; D is perhaps TRBD2 (5 bases). The CDR3 consists of 11 residues. Germline assignment: CDR1 GTSNPN and CDR2 SVGIG (reference sequence).

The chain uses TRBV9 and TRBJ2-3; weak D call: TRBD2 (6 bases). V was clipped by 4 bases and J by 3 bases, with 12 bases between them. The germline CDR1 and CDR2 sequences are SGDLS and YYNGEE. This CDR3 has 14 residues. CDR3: CASSPQGRTDTQYF. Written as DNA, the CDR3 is TGTGCCAGCAGCCCCCAAGGGAGGACAGATACGCAGTATTTT.

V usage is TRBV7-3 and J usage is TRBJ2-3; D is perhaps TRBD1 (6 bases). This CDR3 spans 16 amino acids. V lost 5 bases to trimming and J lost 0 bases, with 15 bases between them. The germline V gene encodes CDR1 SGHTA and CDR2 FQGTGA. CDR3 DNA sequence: TGTGCCAGCAGCACCGGGACAACTCGCAGCACAGATACGCAGTATTTT. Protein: CASSTGTTRSTDTQYF.

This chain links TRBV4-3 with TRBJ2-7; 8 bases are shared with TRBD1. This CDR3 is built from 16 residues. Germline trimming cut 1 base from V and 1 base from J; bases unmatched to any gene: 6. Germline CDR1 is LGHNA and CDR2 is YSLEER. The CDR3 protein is CASSQAQTGGSYEQYF. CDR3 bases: TGCGCCAGCAGCCAAGCTCAAACAGGGGGTTCCTACGAGCAGTACTTC.

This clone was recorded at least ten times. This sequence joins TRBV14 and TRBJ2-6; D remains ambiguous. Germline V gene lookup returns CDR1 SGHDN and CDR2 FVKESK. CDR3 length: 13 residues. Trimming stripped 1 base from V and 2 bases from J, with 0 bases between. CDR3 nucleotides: TGTGCCAGCAGCCAAGCTGGGGCCAACGTCCTGACTTTC. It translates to CASSQAGANVLTF.

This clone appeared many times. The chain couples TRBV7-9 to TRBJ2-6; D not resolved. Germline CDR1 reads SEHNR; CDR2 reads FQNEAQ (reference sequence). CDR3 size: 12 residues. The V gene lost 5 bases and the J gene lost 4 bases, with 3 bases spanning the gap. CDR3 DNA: TGTGCCAGCAGCATGGGGGCCAACGTCCTGACTTTC. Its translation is CASSMGANVLTF.

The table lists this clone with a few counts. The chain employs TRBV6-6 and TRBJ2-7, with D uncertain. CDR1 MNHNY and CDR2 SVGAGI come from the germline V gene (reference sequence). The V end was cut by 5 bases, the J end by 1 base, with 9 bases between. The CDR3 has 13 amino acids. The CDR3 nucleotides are TGTGCCAGCAGTACACGAACGTCCTACGAGCAGTACTTC. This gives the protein CASSTRTSYEQYF.

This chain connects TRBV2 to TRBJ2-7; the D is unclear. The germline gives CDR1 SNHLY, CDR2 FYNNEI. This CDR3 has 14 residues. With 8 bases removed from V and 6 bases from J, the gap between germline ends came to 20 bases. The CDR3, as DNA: TGTGCCAGCGATCGTGCCGGCCGCTTGTCCGAGCAGTACTTC. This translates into CASDRAGRLSEQYF.

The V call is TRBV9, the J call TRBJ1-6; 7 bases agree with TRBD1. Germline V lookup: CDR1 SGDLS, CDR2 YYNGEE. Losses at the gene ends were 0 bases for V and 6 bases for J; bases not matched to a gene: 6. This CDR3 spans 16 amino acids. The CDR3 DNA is TGTGCCAGCAGCGTAGAGGGGGCGCGGGTTAATTCACCCCTCCACTTT. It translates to CASSVEGARVNSPLHF.

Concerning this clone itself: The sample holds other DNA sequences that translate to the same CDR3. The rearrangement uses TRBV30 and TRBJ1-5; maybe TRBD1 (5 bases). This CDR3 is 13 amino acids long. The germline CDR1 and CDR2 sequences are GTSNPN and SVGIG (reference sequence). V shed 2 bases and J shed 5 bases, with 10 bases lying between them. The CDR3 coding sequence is TGTGCCTGGAGTAGCCAGGGCGATCAGCCCCAGCATTTT. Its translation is CAWSSQGDQPQHF.

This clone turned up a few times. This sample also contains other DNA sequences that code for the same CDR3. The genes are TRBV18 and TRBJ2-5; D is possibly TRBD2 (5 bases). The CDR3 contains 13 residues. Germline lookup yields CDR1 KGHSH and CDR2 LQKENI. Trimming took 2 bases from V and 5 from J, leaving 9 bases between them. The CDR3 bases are TGTGCCAGCTCACCAGGAGGTCAGGAGACCCAGTACTTC. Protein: CASSPGGQETQYF.

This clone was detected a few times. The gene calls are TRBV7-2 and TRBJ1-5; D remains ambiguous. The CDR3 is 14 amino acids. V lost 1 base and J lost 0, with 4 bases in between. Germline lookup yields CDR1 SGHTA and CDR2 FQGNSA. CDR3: CASSLVRSNQPQHF. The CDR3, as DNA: TGTGCCAGCAGCTTAGTTCGTAGCAATCAGCCCCAGCATTTT.

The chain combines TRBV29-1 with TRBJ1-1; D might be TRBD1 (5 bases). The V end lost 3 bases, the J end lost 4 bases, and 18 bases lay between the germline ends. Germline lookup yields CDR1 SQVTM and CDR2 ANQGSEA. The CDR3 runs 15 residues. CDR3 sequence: CSVEGTTPGLTEAFF. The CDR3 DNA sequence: TGCAGCGTTGAGGGGACCACTCCCGGGCTCACTGAAGCTTTCTTT.

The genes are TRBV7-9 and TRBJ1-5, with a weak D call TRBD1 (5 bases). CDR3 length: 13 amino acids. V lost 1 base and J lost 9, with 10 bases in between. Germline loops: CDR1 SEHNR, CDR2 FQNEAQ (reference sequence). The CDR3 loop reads CASSLVAGSPQHF. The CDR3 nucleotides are TGTGCCAGCAGCTTAGTGGCAGGGTCGCCCCAGCATTTT. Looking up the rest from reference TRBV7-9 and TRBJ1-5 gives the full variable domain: DTGVSQNPRHKITKRGQNVTFRCDPISEHNRLYWYRQTLGQGPEFLTYFQNEAQLEKSRLLSDRFSAERPKGSFSTLEIQRTEQGDSAMYLCASSLVAGSPQHFGDGTRLSIL.

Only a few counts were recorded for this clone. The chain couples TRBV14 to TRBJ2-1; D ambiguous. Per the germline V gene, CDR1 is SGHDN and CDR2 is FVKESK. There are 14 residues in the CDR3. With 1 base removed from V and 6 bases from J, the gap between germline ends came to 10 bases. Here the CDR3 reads CASSQVSLANEQFF. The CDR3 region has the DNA TGTGCCAGCAGCCAAGTTTCTTTGGCCAATGAGCAGTTCTTC.

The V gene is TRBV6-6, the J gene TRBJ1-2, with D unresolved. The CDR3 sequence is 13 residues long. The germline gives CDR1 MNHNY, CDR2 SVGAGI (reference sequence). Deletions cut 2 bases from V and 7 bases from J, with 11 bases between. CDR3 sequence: CASSYLTLGGYTF. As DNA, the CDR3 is TGTGCCAGCAGTTACCTGACGCTAGGTGGCTACACCTTC.